The entry below gives a single T cell receptor (beta chain) sequence along with its context. It was RNA transcripts that yielded the amplified TCR beta CDR3 regions. First-round RT-PCR targeting the TCR CDR3 was performed with the HTBI primer set. TCRdb re-derived calls from the multiplex PCR reads in MiXCR, one entry per CDR3 protein. Of around 500,000 distinct CDR3 sequences in the sample, around 13% were seen once. The source of the sample is a study of T cells in Graves' hyperthyroidism and ophthalmopathy. Sequenced: blood. This sequence was found in a woman in her thirties or forties with Graves' hyperthyroidism.

The DNA for the CDR3 is TGCAGTGCTGATGACCCGGGGGTAGGCACAGATACGCAGTATTTT. It translates to CSADDPGVGTDTQYF. The rearrangement links TRBV20-1 to TRBJ2-3; possible D gene TRBD2, 6 bases. The CDR3 contains 15 residues. V lost 5 bases and J 1 base, leaving 16 bases between the germline ends. The germline CDR1 and CDR2 sequences are DFQATT and SNEGSKA (reference sequence).